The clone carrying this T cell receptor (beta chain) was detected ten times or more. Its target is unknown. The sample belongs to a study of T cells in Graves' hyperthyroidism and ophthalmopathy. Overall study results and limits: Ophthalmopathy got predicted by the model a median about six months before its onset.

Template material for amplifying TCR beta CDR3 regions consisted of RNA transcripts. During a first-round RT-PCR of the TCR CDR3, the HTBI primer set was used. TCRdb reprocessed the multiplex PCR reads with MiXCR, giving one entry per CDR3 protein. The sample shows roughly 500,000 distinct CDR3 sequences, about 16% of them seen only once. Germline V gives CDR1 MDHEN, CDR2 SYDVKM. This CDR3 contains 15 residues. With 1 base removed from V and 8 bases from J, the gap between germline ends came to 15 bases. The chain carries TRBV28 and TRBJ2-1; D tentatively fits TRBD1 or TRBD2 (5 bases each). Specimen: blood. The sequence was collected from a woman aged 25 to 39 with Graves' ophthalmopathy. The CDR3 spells CASSLSGTGIDEQFF. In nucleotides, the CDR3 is TGTGCCAGCAGTTTATCGGGAACAGGTATCGATGAGCAGTTCTTC.